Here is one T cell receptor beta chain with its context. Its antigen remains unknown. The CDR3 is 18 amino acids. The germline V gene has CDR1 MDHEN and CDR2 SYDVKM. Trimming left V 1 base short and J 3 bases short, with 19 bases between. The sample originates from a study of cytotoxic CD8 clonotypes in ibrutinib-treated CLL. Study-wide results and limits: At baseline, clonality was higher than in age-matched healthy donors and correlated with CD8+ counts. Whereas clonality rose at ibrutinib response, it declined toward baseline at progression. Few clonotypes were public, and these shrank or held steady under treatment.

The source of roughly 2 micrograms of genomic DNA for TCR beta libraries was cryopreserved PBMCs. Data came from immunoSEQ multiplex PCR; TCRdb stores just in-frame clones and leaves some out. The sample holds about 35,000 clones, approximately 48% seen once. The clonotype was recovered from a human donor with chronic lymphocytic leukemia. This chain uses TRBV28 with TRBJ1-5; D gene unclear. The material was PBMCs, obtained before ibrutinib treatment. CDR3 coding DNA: TGTGCCAGCAGTTTATACTCAGGTGTCACAGCCTCCAATCAGCCCCAGCATTTT. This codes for CASSLYSGVTASNQPQHF.